Reported below is one TCR beta chain. Its binding antigen is unknown. The record has no base qualities; no much larger clone is one base away. V lost 1 base and J lost 5 bases; the stretch between them is 12 bases long. The CDR3 spans 13 residues, from the cysteine through the phenylalanine. CDR3 DNA only is kept here, 39 bases in frame from base 1. The germline V gene (reference sequence) specifies DFQATT as CDR1 and SNEGSKA as CDR2. These data are taken from a study of blood T cells in healthy people across ages (dated by TCRdb to the mid-2010s). As for the study more broadly: In model experiments, template switching captured about one uniquely barcoded TCR beta cDNA molecule for every two T cells. Using deep sequencing normalized with unique cDNA molecular identifiers, the study measured how TCR beta repertoire diversity changes with age. Donors were grouped into four age groups: young (average 16 years), middle-aged (approximately 41), aged (62) and long-lived (approximately 75). To avoid experimental bias, donors of different ages were distributed randomly across sequencing lanes. The study analyzed two additional independent replicas of 1 million unique cDNA reads from the same blood draw for two donors, one aged 18 to 29 and one aged 80 or older.

Findings and caveats that apply to the study as a whole: Estimates of total diversity based on one million sequenced T cells were considered lower bounds and underestimates. The CMV infection status of donors was not known, potentially confounding age-related changes in expanded clonotypes. Compared with the aged group, more naive CD4+ T cells, fewer expanded clones and increased TCR diversity were shown by the long-lived group, suggesting age selection. Because profiling used bulk unsorted PBMCs, naive and antigen-experienced compartments could not be compared conclusively. As age increased, observed TCR beta diversity per million T cells dropped in a roughly linear way, and a significant reduction was already evident by age about 40. The percentage of naive T cells measured by flow cytometry correlated strongly with observed TCR beta diversity.

The donors were a few dozen Caucasian individuals from Russia, aged roughly 6 to 90 years, who were systemically healthy. Each donor gave 9.5 to 10 milliliters of peripheral blood, drawn into EDTA-treated Vacutainer tubes. PBMCs were isolated by Ficoll-Paque density-gradient centrifugation, with at least 7 million obtained per sample. Total RNA, at least 5 micrograms per sample, was extracted from PBMCs with Trizol reagent. The percentages of naive CD45RAhigh/CD27high T cells were determined by flow cytometry on a PBMC aliquot from every donor. Library preparation employed 5' RACE. Data came from an Illumina HiSeq 2500. A second PCR of about 6 to 12 cycles was run with a J-beta primer mix and a sample-barcoded 5' primer. A unique molecular identifier was introduced onto each TCR beta cDNA molecule by a template-switch 5' adaptor carrying 12 random nucleotides. Each sample yielded at least 2.5 million CDR3-containing paired-end reads. First-strand cDNA was synthesized from all RNA with the Mint cDNA synthesis kit, primed by a TRBC-specific oligonucleotide. Following uracil-DNA glycosylase treatment, a first 18-cycle PCR with universal primers M1SS and BC2_uni_R was performed on all cDNA. The published analysis was carried out like this. For normalization, 1 million high-quality reads were randomly selected from each sample, with every read carrying a distinct molecular identifier. Instead of being binned into consensus sequences, reads with shared molecular identifiers were discarded. MiTCR, run with a Q25 quality threshold and the strictest error-elimination algorithm, handled CDR3 identification, clonotype clustering and error correction. A nonparametric unseen species model using Euler transformation provided a lower-bound estimate of total TCR beta diversity. TCRdb reprocessing: public reads trimmed at Q25 with fastp, clones called with MiXCR, in-frame beta chains kept. Records with the same CDR3 protein are collapsed into one entry carrying the most frequent genes and DNA. The V and J calls and clone size are TCRdb's, not the authors'. This sample lists just over 1 million distinct CDR3 sequences; roughly 45% were detected once. Approximately 17% of the sample rests with the top ten.

The sequence was obtained from a woman aged 55-69 years in good health. Rearrangement joined TRBV20-1 to TRBJ2-7; no D gene can be assigned with confidence. Sequences were obtained from blood. CDR3 protein: CSARGSPGDEQYF. In nucleotide form, the sequence is TGCAGTGCTAGAGGCTCCCCTGGGGACGAGCAGTACTTC.